This T cell receptor beta chain emerged from a study of blood T cell repertoires in COVID-19. In the case of this clone: An end of the junction differs from the germline gene, which may be a read error.

This CDR3 comprises 13 residues. Germline V CDR1 and CDR2: LNHDA, SQIVND (reference sequence). The table came from immunoSEQ multiplex PCR; TCRdb's copy has only in-frame clones and leaves some out. The sample contains 150,000 to 200,000 clones, 80% to 95% of which appear only once. The chain combines TRBV19 with TRBJ2-3; 10 nucleotides match TRBD2. The source is a man aged 25 to 40 with COVID-19, enrolled during active disease. The sequenced material came from peripheral blood. In DNA, the CDR3 is TGTGCCAGTAGTATGAAAGCGGGAGGGCCTAGCCATTTT. This sequence encodes CASSMKAGGPSHF.